The T cell receptor beta chain described here comes from a study of CD8+CD57+ T cells in acquired aplastic anemia. Study outcomes and limitations: Common to patients and controls were approximately 30 CD8+ CDR3 sequences.

For this clonotype: Its matching antigen is unknown.

TCR beta VDJ and CDR3 were profiled, and genomic DNA was the template. TCRdb used MiXCR to reprocess the reads, holding one entry per CDR3 protein. The data show 190,000 or so distinct CDR3 sequences, less than 60% seen once. CD8+CD57+ cell expansion had been shown by flow cytometry in patients chosen for sequencing. Everyone among the patients had severe acquired aplastic anemia. Patients had undergone no therapy by the time their blood was sampled. CDR1 is SEHNR and CDR2 is FQNEAQ in the germline V gene (reference sequence). The CDR3 totals 14 residues. V dropped 5 bases and J dropped 2 bases, with 11 bases sitting between them.

This chain links TRBV7-9 with TRBJ2-3; no clear D. The clonotype was recovered from a human donor with aplastic anemia. Sequencing was carried out using sorted CD4+, CD8+, or CD8+CD57+ T cells (not recorded which) from PBMCs. CDR3 loop: CASSPQPNTDTQYF. CDR3 nucleotides: TGTGCCAGCAGCCCCCAACCGAACACAGATACGCAGTATTTT.